These 23 T cell receptor beta chains came from one sample sequenced in a study of T cells in localized non-small cell lung cancer. Here immunoSEQ multiplex PCR was the method, and the copy in TCRdb shows in-frame clones only, minus some. The repertoire holds around 33,000 clones, with approximately 92% as singletons. Source: peripheral blood, taken before any cancer treatment. These TCRs come from a female donor over 55 with stage I lung adenocarcinoma.

This sequence joins TRBV30 and TRBJ1-1; unclear D gene. This CDR3 has 14 amino acids. CDR1 GTSNPN and CDR2 SVGIG come from the germline V gene (reference sequence). Trimming removed 5 bases at V and 0 bases at J, with 13 bases between. The CDR3 bases are TGTGCCTGGGGCCTAGGATCTGTGAACACTGAAGCTTTCTTT. Encoded protein: CAWGLGSVNTEAFF. Supplemented by reference TRBV30 and TRBJ1-1, the full variable domain reads SQTIHQWPATLVQPVGSPLSLECTVEGTSNPNLYWYRQAAGRGLQLLFYSVGIGQISSEVPQNLSASRPQDRQFILSSKKLLLSDSGFYLCAWGLGSVNTEAFFGQGTRLTVV.

The rearrangement joins TRBV25-1 to TRBJ2-5, with D possibly being TRBD2 (5 bases). CDR3 length: 13 amino acids. Germline V lookup: CDR1 MGHDK, CDR2 SYGVNS. V lost 5 bases to trimming and J lost 4 bases, with 11 bases between them. CDR3 nucleotides: TGTGCCAGCAGTCATAGGAGCGGAGAGACCCAGTACTTC. The encoded protein is CASSHRSGETQYF.

The rearrangement links TRBV11-3 to TRBJ2-7; tentatively, D is TRBD1 (6 bases). The CDR3 totals 16 residues. CDR1 is SGHNT, CDR2 YENEEA, per germline. The V and J ends lost 5 bases and 0 bases respectively, with 17 bases between them. As DNA, the CDR3 is TGTGCCAGCAGCAGTCTTTCCCAGGGGTTCTCCTACGAGCAGTACTTC. This codes for CASSSLSQGFSYEQYF.

The rearrangement joins TRBV5-8 to TRBJ2-3; D is perhaps TRBD1 (6 bases). V dropped 0 bases and J dropped 7 bases, with 15 bases sitting between them. The germline CDR1 and CDR2 sequences are SGHTS and YDEGEE. The CDR3 extends over 15 amino acids. The CDR3 bases are TGTGCCAGCAGCTTGGAATTGGGGGCCGGGCATACGCAGTATTTT. This codes for CASSLELGAGHTQYF.

The rearrangement uses TRBV19 and TRBJ2-3; D might be TRBD2 (5 bases). Germline V gene sequence: CDR1 LNHDA, CDR2 SQIVND (reference sequence). Trimming took 3 bases from V and 7 from J, leaving 23 bases between them. This CDR3 region has 17 residues. CDR3 protein: CASSILTTGLPPNTQYF. The CDR3 nucleotides are TGTGCCAGTAGTATCCTCACTACGGGGTTGCCTCCGAATACGCAGTATTTT.

This chain links TRBV18 with TRBJ1-2, with D tentatively TRBD1 (6 bases). V dropped 3 bases and J dropped 0 bases, with 11 bases sitting between them. The CDR3 sequence is 15 residues long. CDR1 is KGHSH, CDR2 LQKENI, per germline. CDR3 sequence reads: CASSPNRAANYGYTF. CDR3 nucleotide sequence: TGTGCCAGCTCACCGAACAGGGCAGCTAACTATGGCTACACCTTC.

This clone was recorded once. The chain links TRBV5-1 to TRBJ2-7; 11 nucleotides line up with TRBD2. Germline CDR1 and CDR2: SGHRS and YFSETQ. The CDR3 totals 13 residues. The V segment lost 4 bases and the J segment 12 bases; nucleotides outside the gene matches: 9. This CDR3 reads CASSSTSGGFSYF. In DNA form, the CDR3 reads TGCGCCAGCAGCAGTACTAGCGGGGGCTTCTCGTACTTC.

The chain combines TRBV28 with TRBJ1-5; D may be TRBD1 (6 bases). Trimming pared 4 bases from V and 2 bases from J, leaving 15 bases between. CDR1 and CDR2 (germline): MDHEN, SYDVKM. This CDR3 is 16 amino acids long. The CDR3 sequence is CASSSLTGGGNQPQHF. The DNA of the CDR3 is TGTGCCAGCAGTTCTTTGACAGGCGGGGGCAATCAGCCCCAGCATTTT. Filled out from reference TRBV28 and TRBJ1-5, the complete variable domain reads DVKVTQSSRYLVKRTGEKVFLECVQDMDHENMFWYRQDPGLGLRLIYFSYDVKMKEKGDIPEGYSVSREKKERFSLILESASTNQTSMYLCASSSLTGGGNQPQHFGDGTRLSIL.

The rearrangement links TRBV5-1 to TRBJ2-7; possible D gene TRBD1, 5 bases. The CDR3 runs to 14 residues. CDR1 and CDR2 (germline): SGHRS, YFSETQ. Trimming shortened V by 2 bases and J by 5 bases, and 14 bases separated the two germline ends. CDR3: CASSLTPQGNEQYF. The CDR3 nucleotides are TGCGCCAGCAGCTTAACTCCCCAGGGAAACGAGCAGTACTTC.

This rearrangement joins TRBV5-1 to TRBJ2-4; D might be TRBD1 (6 bases). This CDR3 is 15 amino acids long. Germline V gives CDR1 SGHRS, CDR2 YFSETQ. The ends were cut back, 1 base at V and 8 bases at J, with 16 bases in the middle. CDR3: CASSLFRQDGDIQYF. The CDR3 DNA is TGCGCCAGCAGCTTGTTCCGACAGGATGGGGACATTCAGTACTTC.

This clone appeared a few times. The chain combines TRBV6-5 with TRBJ1-1; D unresolved. The CDR3 is 14 residues long. With 0 bases removed from V and 0 bases from J, the gap between germline ends came to 5 bases. The germline CDR1 and CDR2 sequences are MNHEY and SVGAGI. The CDR3 DNA reads as TGTGCCAGCAGTTACTCCGGAATGAACACTGAAGCTTTCTTT. Its translation is CASSYSGMNTEAFF.

The chain recombines TRBV7-2 with TRBJ2-5; D is possibly TRBD2 (5 bases). From germline, CDR1 is SGHTA and CDR2 FQGNSA. V lost 5 bases and J lost 4, with 17 bases in between. The CDR3 covers 15 residues. The CDR3 region has the DNA TGTGCCAGCAGCCGAATATCGGGGAAATTAGAGACCCAGTACTTC. This gives the protein CASSRISGKLETQYF.

This rearrangement joins TRBV2 to TRBJ1-2, with D maybe TRBD1 (5 bases). Germline values: CDR1 SNHLY, CDR2 FYNNEI. The CDR3 extends over 13 amino acids. Trimming removed 5 bases at V and 0 bases at J, with 7 bases between. The CDR3 DNA sequence: TGTGCCAGCAGTACAGGAGCTAACTATGGCTACACCTTC. Its translation is CASSTGANYGYTF.

The chain combines TRBV27 with TRBJ1-1; unclear D gene. The CDR3 has 14 residues. The V end lost 7 bases, the J end lost 1 base, and 13 bases lay between the germline ends. Germline V gene sequence: CDR1 MNHEY, CDR2 SMNVEV (reference sequence). CDR3 amino acids: CASKSGLPNTEAFF. The CDR3 nucleotides are TGTGCCAGCAAAAGCGGACTCCCGAACACTGAAGCTTTCTTT.

The genes are TRBV5-6 and TRBJ1-2; D not certain. Germline CDR1 reads SGHDT; CDR2 reads YYEEEE. Trimming shortened V by 0 bases and J by 4 bases, and 10 bases separated the two germline ends. The CDR3 extends over 14 amino acids. The CDR3 spells CASSLGAQIYGYTF. CDR3 in DNA: TGTGCCAGCAGCTTGGGGGCGCAGATCTATGGCTACACCTTC.

The genes are TRBV11-2 and TRBJ2-7, with no clear D. Trimming cost V 5 bases and J 7 bases, with 21 bases left between them. Germline lookup yields CDR1 SGHAT and CDR2 FQNNGV. The CDR3 sequence is 15 residues long. CDR3 sequence: CASSPWSPDRTEQYF. In DNA form, the CDR3 reads TGTGCCAGCAGCCCTTGGTCCCCAGATAGAACTGAGCAGTACTTC.

The chain uses TRBV25-1 and TRBJ1-1; D is unclear. The CDR3 is made up of 17 amino acids. The V gene lost 1 base and the J gene lost 0 bases, with 15 bases spanning the gap. The V gene's germline CDR1 is MGHDK and CDR2 SYGVNS. CDR3 sequence reads: CASSEFGHGGMNTEAFF. CDR3 nucleotides: TGTGCCAGCAGTGAATTCGGGCACGGTGGGATGAACACTGAAGCTTTCTTT.

The chain couples TRBV7-8 to TRBJ2-6, with 7 bases lining up with TRBD1. Per germline, CDR1 SGHVS and CDR2 FQNEAQ. V shed 2 bases, J shed 2 bases, and the junction held 9 bases outside the gene matches. The CDR3 is made up of 18 amino acids. Here the CDR3 DNA reads TGTGCCAGCAGCTTATTCCCCAGGGGGAATGCTGGGGCCAACGTCCTGACTTTC. Translation gives CASSLFPRGNAGANVLTF.

The chain combines TRBV2 with TRBJ1-2; D is possibly TRBD1 (5 bases). From germline, CDR1 is SNHLY and CDR2 FYNNEI. Between the trimmed V and J ends, which lost 3 bases and 11 bases, there was a span of 22 bases. CDR3 size: 15 residues. CDR3 amino acids: CASSDGGKRPLWYTF. DNA for the CDR3: TGTGCCAGCAGTGATGGGGGAAAAAGACCGCTGTGGTACACCTTC.

The count of this clone is one. CDR3 sequence reads: CAWREQGRNSPLHF. The CDR3 nucleotides are TGTGCCTGGAGAGAACAGGGTAGGAATTCACCCCTCCACTTT. The chain combines TRBV30 with TRBJ1-6; possibly TRBD1 for D (6 bases). V lost 3 bases, J lost 7 bases, and 13 bases lay in between. Germline V gene data show CDR1 as GTSNPN and CDR2 as SVGIG (reference sequence). The CDR3 is made up of 14 amino acids.

This rearrangement joins TRBV5-1 to TRBJ1-1; D uncertain. V lost 3 bases, J lost 5 bases, and 17 bases lay in between. The CDR3 is 15 amino acids. Germline assignment: CDR1 SGHRS and CDR2 YFSETQ. The CDR3 nucleotides are TGCGCCAGCAGCTCGAACACCGTCCAAGGGACTGAAGCTTTCTTT. Amino acid sequence: CASSSNTVQGTEAFF.

The CDR3 DNA reads as TGTGCCAGCAGCCCACAAGGGGGGCCCGGAGAGACCCAGTACTTC. Translation: CASSPQGGPGETQYF. V and J are TRBV7-3 and TRBJ2-5, with D perhaps matching TRBD1 or TRBD2 (6 bases each). V lost 5 bases, J lost 4 bases, and 17 bases lay in between. The CDR3 consists of 15 residues. The germline V gene encodes CDR1 SGHTA and CDR2 FQGTGA.

This chain connects TRBV9 to TRBJ1-2, with a tentative D call TRBD1 (5 bases). V lost 3 bases and J 0 bases, leaving 21 bases between the germline ends. From germline, CDR1 is SGDLS and CDR2 YYNGEE. The CDR3 has 18 amino acids. The CDR3 protein is CASSAQDLTGWANYGYTF. The CDR3 DNA reads as TGTGCCAGCAGCGCCCAAGATTTAACAGGTTGGGCTAACTATGGCTACACCTTC.